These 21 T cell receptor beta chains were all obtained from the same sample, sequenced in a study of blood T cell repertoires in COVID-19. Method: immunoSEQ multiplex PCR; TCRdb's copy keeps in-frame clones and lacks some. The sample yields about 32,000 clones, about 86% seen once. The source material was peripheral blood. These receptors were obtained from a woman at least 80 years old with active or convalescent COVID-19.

CDR3 bases: TGCGCCAGCACAGGGGACACAGATACGCAGTATTTT. Translating it yields CASTGDTDTQYF. The chain joins TRBV5-1 to TRBJ2-3; D is possibly TRBD1 (6 bases). V was clipped by 6 bases and J by 2 bases, with 7 bases between them. The CDR3 sequence is 12 residues long. Germline loops: CDR1 SGHRS, CDR2 YFSETQ.

In nucleotides, the CDR3 is TGTGCCAGCAGTGGAACCGGGACAGGGAGGTACGAGCAGTACTTC. The encoded protein is CASSGTGTGRYEQYF. This chain uses TRBV25-1 with TRBJ2-7, with 9 bases aligning to TRBD1. The CDR3 has 15 residues. Germline-derived CDR1 and CDR2 are MGHDK and SYGVNS. V shed 4 bases and J 4 bases; nucleotides not matched to a gene: 8.

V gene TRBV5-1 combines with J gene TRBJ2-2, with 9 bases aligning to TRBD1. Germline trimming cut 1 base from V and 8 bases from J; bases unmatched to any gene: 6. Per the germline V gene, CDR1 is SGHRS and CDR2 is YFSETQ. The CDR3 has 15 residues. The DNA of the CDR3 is TGCGCCAGCAGCTTGATACCGGGACAGGGTGGGGAGCTGTTTTTT. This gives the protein CASSLIPGQGGELFF.

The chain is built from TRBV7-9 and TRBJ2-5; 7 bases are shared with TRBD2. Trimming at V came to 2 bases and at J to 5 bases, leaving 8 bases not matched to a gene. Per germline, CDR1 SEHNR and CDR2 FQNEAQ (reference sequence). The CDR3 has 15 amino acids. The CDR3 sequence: CASSLPLAREETQYF. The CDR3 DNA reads TGTGCCAGCAGCTTACCTCTAGCGCGGGAGGAGACCCAGTACTTC.

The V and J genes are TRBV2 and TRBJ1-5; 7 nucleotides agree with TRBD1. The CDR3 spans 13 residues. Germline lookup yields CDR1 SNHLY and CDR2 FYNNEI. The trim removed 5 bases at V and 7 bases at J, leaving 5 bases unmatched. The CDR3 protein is CASSHTGEQPQHF. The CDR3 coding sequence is TGTGCCAGCAGTCATACAGGGGAACAGCCCCAGCATTTT. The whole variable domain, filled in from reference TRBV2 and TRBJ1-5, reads EPEVTQTPSHQVTQMGQEVILRCVPISNHLYFYWYRQILGQKVEFLVSFYNNEISEKSEIFDDQFSVERPDGSNFTLKIRSTKLEDSAMYFCASSHTGEQPQHFGDGTRLSIL.

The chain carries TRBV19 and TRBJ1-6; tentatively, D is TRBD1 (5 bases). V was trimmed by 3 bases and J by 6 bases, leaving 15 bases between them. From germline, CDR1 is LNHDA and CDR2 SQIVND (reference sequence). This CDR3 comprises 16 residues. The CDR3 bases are TGTGCCAGTAGTATGTGGCTGGACATACGTAATTCACCCCTCCACTTT. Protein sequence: CASSMWLDIRNSPLHF. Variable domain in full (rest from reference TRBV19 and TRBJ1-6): DGGITQSPKYLFRKEGQNVTLSCEQNLNHDAMYWYRQDPGQGLRLIYYSQIVNDFQKGDIAEGYSVSREKKESFPLTVTSAQKNPTAFYLCASSMWLDIRNSPLHFGNGTRLTVT.

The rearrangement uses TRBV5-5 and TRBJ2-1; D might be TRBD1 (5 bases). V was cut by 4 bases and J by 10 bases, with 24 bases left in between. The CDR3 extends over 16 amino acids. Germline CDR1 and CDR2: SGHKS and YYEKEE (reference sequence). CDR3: CASSLGHSNLPFEQFF. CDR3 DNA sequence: TGTGCCAGCAGCCTAGGACACTCGAACCTACCTTTCGAGCAGTTCTTC. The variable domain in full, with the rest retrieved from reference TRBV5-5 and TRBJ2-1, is DAGVTQSPTHLIKTRGQQVTLRCSPISGHKSVSWYQQVLGQGPQFIFQYYEKEERGRGNFPDRFSARQFPNYSSELNVNALLLGDSALYLCASSLGHSNLPFEQFFGPGTRLTVL.

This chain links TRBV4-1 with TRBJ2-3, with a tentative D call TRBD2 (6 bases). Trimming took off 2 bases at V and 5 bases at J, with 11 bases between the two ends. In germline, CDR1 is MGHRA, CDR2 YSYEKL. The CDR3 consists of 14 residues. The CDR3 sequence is CASSQQLAKDTQYF. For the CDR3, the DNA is TGCGCCAGCAGCCAACAACTAGCAAAAGATACGCAGTATTTT.

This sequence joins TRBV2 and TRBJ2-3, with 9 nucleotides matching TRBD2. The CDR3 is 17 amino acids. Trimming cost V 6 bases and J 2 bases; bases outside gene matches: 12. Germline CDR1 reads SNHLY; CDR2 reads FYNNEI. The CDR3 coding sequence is TGTGCCAGCAGGAAAGGGCCCAGCGGGGGGTCCACAGATACGCAGTATTTT. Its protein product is CASRKGPSGGSTDTQYF. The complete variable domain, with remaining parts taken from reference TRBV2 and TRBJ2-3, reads EPEVTQTPSHQVTQMGQEVILRCVPISNHLYFYWYRQILGQKVEFLVSFYNNEISEKSEIFDDQFSVERPDGSNFTLKIRSTKLEDSAMYFCASRKGPSGGSTDTQYFGPGTRLTVL.

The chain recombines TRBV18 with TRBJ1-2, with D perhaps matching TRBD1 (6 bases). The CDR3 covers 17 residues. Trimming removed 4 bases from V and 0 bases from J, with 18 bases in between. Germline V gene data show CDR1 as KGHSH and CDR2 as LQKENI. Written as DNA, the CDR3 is TGTGCCAGCTCACTCGGACAGTCAAAACTCTCTAACTATGGCTACACCTTC. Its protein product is CASSLGQSKLSNYGYTF.

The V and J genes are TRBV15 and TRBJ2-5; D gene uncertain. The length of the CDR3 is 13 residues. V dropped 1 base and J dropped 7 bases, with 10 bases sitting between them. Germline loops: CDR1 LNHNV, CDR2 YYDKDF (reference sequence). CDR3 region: CATSRVGRMTQYF. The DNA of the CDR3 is TGTGCCACCAGCAGAGTGGGCCGTATGACCCAGTACTTC.

The CDR3 spells CASSLAPHRAGGPSTDTQYF. DNA of the CDR3: TGTGCCAGCAGCTTAGCACCCCATAGGGCGGGAGGGCCGAGCACAGATACGCAGTATTTT. The chain employs TRBV7-2 and TRBJ2-3; 9 positions match TRBD2. Losses at the gene ends were 0 bases for V and 0 bases for J; bases not matched to a gene: 13. Germline lookup yields CDR1 SGHTA and CDR2 FQGNSA. This CDR3 comprises 20 residues.

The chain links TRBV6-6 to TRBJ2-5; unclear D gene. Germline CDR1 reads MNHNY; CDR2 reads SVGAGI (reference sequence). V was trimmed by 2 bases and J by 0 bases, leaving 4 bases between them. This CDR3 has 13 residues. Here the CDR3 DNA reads TGTGCCAGCAGTTACGGGCACCAAGAGACCCAGTACTTC. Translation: CASSYGHQETQYF.

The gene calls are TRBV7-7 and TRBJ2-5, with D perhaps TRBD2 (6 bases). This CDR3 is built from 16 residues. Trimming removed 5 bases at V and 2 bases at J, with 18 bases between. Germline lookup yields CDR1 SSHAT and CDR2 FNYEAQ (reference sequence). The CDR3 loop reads CASSATLASKQETQYF. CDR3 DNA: TGTGCCAGCAGCGCGACACTAGCTTCAAAACAAGAGACCCAGTACTTC. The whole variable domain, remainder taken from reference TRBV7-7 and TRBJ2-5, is GAGVSQSPRYKVTKRGQDVTLRCDPISSHATLYWYQQALGQGPEFLTYFNYEAQPDKSGLPSDRFSAERPEGSISTLTIQRTEQRDSAMYRCASSATLASKQETQYFGPGTRLLVL.

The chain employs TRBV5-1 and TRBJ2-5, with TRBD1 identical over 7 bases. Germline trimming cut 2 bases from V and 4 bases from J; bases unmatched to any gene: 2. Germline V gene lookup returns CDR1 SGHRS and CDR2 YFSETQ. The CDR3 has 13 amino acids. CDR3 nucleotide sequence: TGCGCCAGCAGCTTTGGGACAGCAGAGACCCAGTACTTC. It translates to CASSFGTAETQYF.

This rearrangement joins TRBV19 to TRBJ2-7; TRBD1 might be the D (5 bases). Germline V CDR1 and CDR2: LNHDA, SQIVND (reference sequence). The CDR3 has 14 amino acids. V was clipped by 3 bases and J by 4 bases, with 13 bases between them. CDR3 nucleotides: TGTGCCAGTAGTATTGGGGCAGGACCGTACGAGCAGTACTTC. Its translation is CASSIGAGPYEQYF.

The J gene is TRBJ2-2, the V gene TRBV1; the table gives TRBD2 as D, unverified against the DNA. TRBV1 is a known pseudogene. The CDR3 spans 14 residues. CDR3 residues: CTSSLWTKPGELFF. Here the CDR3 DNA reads TGCACCAGCAGCCTGTGGACTAAACCGGGGGAGCTGTTTTTT.

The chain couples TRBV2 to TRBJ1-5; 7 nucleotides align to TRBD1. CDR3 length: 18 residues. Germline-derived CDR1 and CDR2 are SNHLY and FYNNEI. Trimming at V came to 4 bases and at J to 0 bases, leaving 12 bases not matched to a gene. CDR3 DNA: TGTGCCAGCAGTGGGGGATTTTCAAGGGGGCCTAGCAATCAGCCCCAGCATTTT. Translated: CASSGGFSRGPSNQPQHF.

For the CDR3, the DNA is TGCGCCAGCAGCCAAGATCGGCGGCACGCGAACACCGGGGAGCTGTTTTTT. Translated, it gives CASSQDRRHANTGELFF. The rearrangement uses TRBV4-3 and TRBJ2-2; D is unclear. Germline CDR1 and CDR2: LGHNA and YSLEER. V shed 0 bases and J shed 0 bases, with 11 bases lying between them. The CDR3 loop spans 17 amino acids.

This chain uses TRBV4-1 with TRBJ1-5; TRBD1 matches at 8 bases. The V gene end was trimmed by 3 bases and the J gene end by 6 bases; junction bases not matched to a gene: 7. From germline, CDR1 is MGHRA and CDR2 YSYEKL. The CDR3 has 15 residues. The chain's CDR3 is CASSHVGQGTQPQHF. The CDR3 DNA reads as TGCGCCAGCAGCCATGTCGGACAGGGTACTCAGCCCCAGCATTTT.

CDR3 protein: CAISDHTLTAGELFF. In DNA, the CDR3 is TGTGCCATCAGTGACCATACTCTAACGGCCGGGGAGCTGTTTTTT. The chain combines TRBV10-3 with TRBJ2-2, with no clear D. Germline V gene lookup returns CDR1 ENHRY and CDR2 SYGVKD. Trimming removed 3 bases at V and 6 bases at J, with 14 bases between. The CDR3 sequence is 15 residues long.